These T cell receptor beta chains were read from a single sample in a study of metastatic and nonmetastatic thyroid tumors. MiXCR re-clonotyped the PCR reads for TCRdb. Of tens of thousands of clones listed, about an eighth were seen once; the top ten hold approximately 10%. Material: blood. These receptors originate from a female donor with papillary thyroid cancer or a benign thyroid nodule (not recorded which). Some clones in this sample may be carry-over from other donors' samples. Each CDR3 is given with its conserved first and last residue. The D gene is left open where the match is weak. Not every row has a clone size; where given, it reads once, few, many or a size class.

DNA,CDR3,D,J,V,size,length
TGTGCCACCAGTGATCGCTCCGGGACTAGCGGGAGCACAGATACGCAGTATTTT,CATSDRSGTSGSTDTQYF,TRBD2,TRBJ2-3,TRBV24-1,many,18
TGTGCCAGCAGCTTGGTAGGGGGCGAAACTGAAGCTTTCTTT,CASSLVGGETEAFF,TRBD1,TRBJ1-1,TRBV5-6,many,14
TGTGCCAGCTCACCTCAAAGGCAGCTCAGCTCCTACGAGCAGTACTTC,CASSPQRQLSSYEQYF,NA,TRBJ2-7,TRBV18,many,16
TGTGCCAGTAGGGACAGGGCCCTCTCCTACAATGAGCAGTTCTTC,CASRDRALSYNEQFF,TRBD1,TRBJ2-1,TRBV19,many,15
TGTGCCAGCAGCTTAGAGGACTCTAATGAAAAACTGTTTTTT,CASSLEDSNEKLFF,NA,TRBJ1-4,TRBV7-9,NA,14
TGTGCCAGTAGTATACAGGGTACCCAGCCCCAGCATTTT,CASSIQGTQPQHF,NA,TRBJ1-5,TRBV19,many,13
TGTGCCAGCTCACCAGGGAGGGTCGCCGGGGAGCTGTTTTTT,CASSPGRVAGELFF,TRBD2,TRBJ2-2,TRBV18,many,14
TGTGCCAGCAGTTTTCTAGGACTAGCGGCAACAGATACGCAGTATTTT,CASSFLGLAATDTQYF,TRBD2,TRBJ2-3,TRBV27,many,16
TGTGCCAGCAGAAGACAGGGTGCAGATACGCAGTATTTT,CASRRQGADTQYF,TRBD1,TRBJ2-3,TRBV2,many,13
TGTGCCAGTAGGTCCCTCGGACTAGCGGGAGTCGGGGACACCGGGGAGCTGTTTTTT,CASRSLGLAGVGDTGELFF,TRBD2,TRBJ2-2,TRBV19,many,19
TGTGCCAGCAGCTTGAGGAGTCTTTTCATTCCTGAGCAGTTCTTC,CASSLRSLFIPEQFF,NA,TRBJ2-1,TRBV7-2,many,15
TGTGCCACCTCTTTGGGCGACTTTGGGCCCCAGCATTTT,CATSLGDFGPQHF,NA,TRBJ1-5,TRBV6-1,few,13
TGTGCCAGCAGTTTATCGAGAAGAATGAACACTGAAGCTTTCTTT,CASSLSRRMNTEAFF,NA,TRBJ1-1,TRBV27,many,15
TGTGCCAGTAGTATAGTATCCTCTGGGGGACTCAATGAAAAACTGTTTTTT,CASSIVSSGGLNEKLFF,NA,TRBJ1-4,TRBV19,many,17
TGTGCCTGGAGTGCGGAGAGGACCATTCAGCATTTT,CAWSAERTIQHF,NA,TRBJ1-5,TRBV30,NA,12
TGTGCCAGCAGCCAAGGGGGGGATGAGCAGTTCTTC,CASSQGGDEQFF,NA,TRBJ2-1,TRBV3-1,many,12
TGTGCCAGCAGTTTAGTGGGAGCAACCTACAATGAGCAGTTCTTC,CASSLVGATYNEQFF,NA,TRBJ2-1,TRBV27,many,15
TGTGCCAGCAGCTCAGTCCCTAGCGGGGGTTCCTACGAGCAGTACTTC,CASSSVPSGGSYEQYF,TRBD2,TRBJ2-7,TRBV11-2,many,16
TGTGCCATCATCCGGAACAGGGGCGGCTACGAGCAGTACTTC,CAIIRNRGGYEQYF,TRBD1,TRBJ2-7,TRBV27,few,14
TGTGCCAGCAGGATGCTCCGGGGCTCTGGAAACACCATATATTTT,CASRMLRGSGNTIYF,NA,TRBJ1-3,TRBV6-1,many,15
TGTGCCAGCAGAGTAGTTTGGTCACCCCTCCACTTT,CASRVVWSPLHF,NA,TRBJ1-6,TRBV28,few,12
TGTGCCAGCAGTGGGTTAGCGGGTCCCACAGATACGCAGTATTTT,CASSGLAGPTDTQYF,TRBD2,TRBJ2-3,TRBV2,many,15
TGCAGTGCTAGGAAGGGGGAGCGGGTGTACGAGCAGTACTTC,CSARKGERVYEQYF,NA,TRBJ2-7,TRBV20-1,many,14
TGTGTCAGCAGCGGGGGACAGGGGGTTAGGTATGTCTACACCTTC,CVSSGGQGVRYVYTF,TRBD1,TRBJ1-2,TRBV7-2,NA,15
TGTGCCAGCAGCCCCCGGGGGGCGGCAAGCTCCTACGAGCAGTACTTC,CASSPRGAASSYEQYF,NA,TRBJ2-7,TRBV9,many,16
TGTGCCAGCAGTGTGGTTGCAGGGCCGGGCACTGAAGCTTTCTTT,CASSVVAGPGTEAFF,NA,TRBJ1-1,TRBV6-1,many,15
TGTGCCACCAGCAGACAGGGCGGTGGGGAGACCCAGTACTTC,CATSRQGGGETQYF,NA,TRBJ2-5,TRBV15,many,14
TGTGCCAGCAGCCAGACAGGGGAAAAACTGTTTTTT,CASSQTGEKLFF,TRBD1,TRBJ1-4,TRBV6-2/TRBV6-3,many,12
TGTGCCAGCAGCCTGGGACAGGTTCATTACAATGAGCAGTTCTTC,CASSLGQVHYNEQFF,TRBD1,TRBJ2-1,TRBV5-6,many,15
TGTGCCAGCAGTGACCGAGAGACCCAGTACTTC,CASSDRETQYF,NA,TRBJ2-5,TRBV12-3/TRBV12-4,many,11
TGTGCCAGCTGGGAACGGACTGAAGCTTTCTTT,CASWERTEAFF,NA,TRBJ1-1,TRBV2,many,11
TGTGCCAGCAGCTTAGACAGGGGGAACACTGAAGCTTTCTTT,CASSLDRGNTEAFF,TRBD1,TRBJ1-1,TRBV5-6,many,14
TGTGCCAGCAGCGGCGTTAGACTAGCGGGAGGGCCTGACTACAATGAGCAGTTCTTC,CASSGVRLAGGPDYNEQFF,TRBD2,TRBJ2-1,TRBV13,NA,19
TGCGCCAGCAGCTTTGGGTACGCCAATCAGCCCCAGCATTTT,CASSFGYANQPQHF,NA,TRBJ1-5,TRBV5-1,NA,14
TGTGCCAGCAGTCTCCGGGACCGAGGTACTGAAGCTTTCTTT,CASSLRDRGTEAFF,NA,TRBJ1-1,TRBV2,many,14
TGTGCCAGCAGTTACGAAAGGGAGACCCAGTACTTC,CASSYERETQYF,NA,TRBJ2-5,TRBV6-5,many,12
TGTGCCAGCAGTCGAGACAGACCAAGGAATGGCTACACCTTC,CASSRDRPRNGYTF,NA,TRBJ1-2,TRBV6-2/TRBV6-3,many,14
TGTGCCTGGAGTGAGAGCGGTAGTCCCCGTGACGAGCATTACTTC,CAWSESGSPRDEHYF,NA,TRBJ2-7,TRBV30,NA,15
TGCAGCGTTAGGGATTCGAATGAAAAACTGTTTTTT,CSVRDSNEKLFF,NA,TRBJ1-4,TRBV29-1,many,12
TGTGCCAGCAGGGCCGAGGGAGGCCCTGCTAGCACAGATACGCAGTATTTT,CASRAEGGPASTDTQYF,NA,TRBJ2-3,TRBV12-3/TRBV12-4,many,17
TGTGCCAGCAGCTCGAACCTATCTGAAGCTTTCTTT,CASSSNLSEAFF,NA,TRBJ1-1,TRBV11-2,many,12
TGCGCCAGCAGCTGGATGTGGGCTGGAAACACCATATATTTT,CASSWMWAGNTIYF,NA,TRBJ1-3,TRBV5-1,NA,14
TGTGCCAGCACCCCCAGGAGGCTAGACGCCTACGAGCAGTACTTC,CASTPRRLDAYEQYF,NA,TRBJ2-7,TRBV2,many,15
TGTGCCAGCAGTTACTCCCAGACCTACGAGCAGTACTTC,CASSYSQTYEQYF,NA,TRBJ2-7,TRBV6-2/TRBV6-3,NA,13
TGTGCCAGTAGCTCGTTTGCCTCTGGGGGGGATACGCAGTATTTT,CASSSFASGGDTQYF,NA,TRBJ2-3,TRBV19,NA,15
TGTGCCACCAGCTTCAGGGTATCCTACGAGCAGTACTTC,CATSFRVSYEQYF,NA,TRBJ2-7,TRBV15,many,13
TGCAGTGCTAGATGGGAAAATGGGAGGTCTTTCGGGAGTGAGCAGTTCTTC,CSARWENGRSFGSEQFF,NA,TRBJ2-1,TRBV20-1,many,17
TGCGCCAGCAGCCCCAAGGACGGAGCTAACTATGGCTACACCTTC,CASSPKDGANYGYTF,NA,TRBJ1-2,TRBV4-1,NA,15
TGTGCCAGCAGTGAGAGGGGGGGCAAAAACATTCAGTACTTC,CASSERGGKNIQYF,NA,TRBJ2-4,TRBV2,many,14
TGTGCCAGCAGTTTACGGACAGGGGGATTAATGAACACTGAAGCTTTCTTT,CASSLRTGGLMNTEAFF,TRBD1,TRBJ1-1,TRBV28,many,17